Listed here are 21 T cell receptor beta chains from one sample, sequenced in a study of early T cells in non-severe SARS-CoV-2 infection. MiXCR was run by TCRdb on the 5' RACE reads, yielding one entry per CDR3 protein. This sample yields approximately 65,000 distinct CDR3 sequences, of which 9.5% to 13% are seen a single time; around 5.8% belongs to the top ten. Sequenced input: whole blood. Every receptor here comes from an adult who was a healthcare worker with PCR-confirmed SARS-CoV-2 infection or an uninfected control (not recorded which).

This chain uses TRBV6-2 or TRBV6-3 with TRBJ2-7; D remains unclear. This CDR3 has 12 residues. Looked up from germline, CDR1 is MNHEY and CDR2 is SVGEGT. V lost 6 bases to trimming and J lost 0 bases, with 6 bases between them. The CDR3 DNA reads TGTGCCAGCAGAGACATCTCCTACGAGCAGTACTTC. Residues: CASRDISYEQYF.

In its sample, this clonotype was seen a few times. This rearrangement joins TRBV5-1 to TRBJ2-3; TRBD2 matches 10 bases. Germline CDR1 reads SGHRS; CDR2 reads YFSETQ. With V trimmed by 5 bases and J by 6 bases, 15 bases remained unmatched. The CDR3 is made up of 17 amino acids. CDR3 in DNA: TGCGCCAGCAGTCAGGCAAGGGCTAGCGGGAGTGAGGATACGCAGTATTTT. Translating it yields CASSQARASGSEDTQYF.

J is TRBJ1-6 and V is TRBV19; D is undetermined. Trimming shortened V by 5 bases and J by 7 bases, and 9 bases separated the two germline ends. The CDR3 is 13 residues long. CDR1 LNHDA and CDR2 SQIVND come from the germline V gene (reference sequence). The CDR3, as DNA: TGTGCCAGTAGTCCGTGGACCAATTCACCCCTCCACTTT. This translates into CASSPWTNSPLHF.

In its sample, this clonotype was seen many times. The V call is TRBV7-2, the J call TRBJ2-5, with TRBD2 as a possible D gene (5 bases). V was clipped by 5 bases and J by 2 bases, with 21 bases between them. Germline CDR1 and CDR2: SGHTA and FQGNSA. This CDR3 has 17 residues. In nucleotides, the CDR3 is TGTGCCAGCAGCCTAGGCGGTCGGGATGAGTTTCAAGAGACCCAGTACTTC. Translating gives CASSLGGRDEFQETQYF.

This clonotype came up many times. The chain joins TRBV19 to TRBJ2-1, with 10 bases that match TRBD2. Trimming removed 3 bases from V and 1 base from J; junction bases left unmatched: 6. The CDR3 totals 17 residues. Germline lookup yields CDR1 LNHDA and CDR2 SQIVND (reference sequence). As DNA, the CDR3 is TGTGCCAGTAGTATCAGGGGTAGCGGGAGGTCCTACAATGAGCAGTTCTTC. Translating it yields CASSIRGSGRSYNEQFF.

This clonotype has just a few counts. The rearrangement joins TRBV6-1 to TRBJ2-3, with D possibly being TRBD2 (6 bases). This CDR3 comprises 16 residues. CDR1 and CDR2 (germline): MNHNS, SASEGT. V gave up 1 base and J gave up 2 bases, with 13 bases separating them. The CDR3 nucleotides are TGTGCCAGCAGTGAAGGGGTGGGAGGATACACAGATACGCAGTATTTT. Its translation: CASSEGVGGYTDTQYF.

This clonotype has a count of ten or more. The J gene is TRBJ2-6, the V gene TRBV5-4; D unresolved. CDR3 size: 18 residues. Germline-derived CDR1 and CDR2 are SGHNT and YYREEE (reference sequence). V was trimmed by 0 bases and J by 0 bases, leaving 13 bases between them. This CDR3 reads CASSLDVGPSSGANVLTF. CDR3 nucleotide sequence: TGTGCCAGCAGCTTGGATGTAGGACCGAGCTCTGGGGCCAACGTCCTGACTTTC.

This clonotype has just a few counts. The chain recombines TRBV24-1 with TRBJ1-1, with 9 bases fitting TRBD1. The CDR3 length is 13 residues. Germline CDR1 KGHDR, CDR2 SFDVKD. The V and J ends lost 5 bases and 5 bases, in that order; junction bases with no gene match: 2. The CDR3 coding sequence is TGTGCCACCAGTGGGGACAGGGAGACTGAAGCTTTCTTT. Its translation: CATSGDRETEAFF.

This chain connects TRBV20-1 to TRBJ2-1; TRBD2 might be the D (5 bases). This CDR3 has 13 amino acids. The V end was cut by 5 bases, the J end by 2 bases, with 10 bases between. Looked up from germline, CDR1 is DFQATT and CDR2 is SNEGSKA (reference sequence). The CDR3 coding sequence is TGCAGTGCTCTGCTAGCTACCTACAATGAGCAGTTCTTC. It yields the protein CSALLATYNEQFF.

This clonotype was seen a handful of times. The V and J genes are TRBV12-3 or TRBV12-4 and TRBJ1-2, with no clear D. The CDR3 runs 14 residues. Trimming cost V 2 bases and J 5 bases, with 12 bases left between them. Here the CDR3 reads CASSLRRDWYGYTF. As DNA, the CDR3 is TGTGCCAGCAGTTTAAGGAGGGATTGGTATGGCTACACCTTC.

The sample holds many counts of this clonotype. The gene calls are TRBV12-3 or TRBV12-4 and TRBJ2-2; D unclear. Trimming took off 6 bases at V and 1 base at J, with 12 bases between the two ends. The CDR3 sequence is 15 residues long. The CDR3 DNA follows: TGTGCCAGCAGCCTCAGACGGATGAACACCGGGGAGCTGTTTTTT. Amino acids: CASSLRRMNTGELFF.

At least ten counts were recorded for this clonotype. The genes are TRBV19 and TRBJ2-1; TRBD2 agrees at 9 bases. This CDR3 spans 14 amino acids. Trimming at V came to 6 bases and at J to 2 bases, leaving 2 bases not matched to a gene. The germline gives CDR1 LNHDA, CDR2 SQIVND (reference sequence). CDR3 region: CASRREGPYNEQFF. The CDR3 nucleotides read TGTGCCAGTAGGCGGGAGGGCCCCTACAATGAGCAGTTCTTC.

This clonotype was detected many times. V usage is TRBV6-5 and J usage is TRBJ2-7; D remains ambiguous. Trimming pared 2 bases from V and 6 bases from J, leaving 14 bases between. There are 14 residues in the CDR3. Germline values: CDR1 MNHEY, CDR2 SVGAGI. The CDR3: CASSYQPGSREQYF. The CDR3 nucleotides are TGTGCCAGCAGTTACCAACCAGGCTCACGCGAGCAGTACTTC.

The V gene is TRBV12-3 or TRBV12-4, the J gene TRBJ2-2; no definite D call. This CDR3 comprises 12 residues. V gave up 7 bases and J gave up 6 bases, with 9 bases separating them. The CDR3 region is CASTLGSGELFF. In DNA form, the CDR3 reads TGTGCCAGCACGCTTGGGTCCGGGGAGCTGTTTTTT.

This chain links TRBV4-2 with TRBJ2-1, with D hard to call. Trimming removed 1 base from V and 10 bases from J, with 8 bases in between. Looked up from germline, CDR1 is LGHNA and CDR2 is YNFKEQ. There are 12 residues in the CDR3. CDR3 sequence: CASSQAGREQFF. Written as DNA, the CDR3 is TGTGCCAGCAGCCAAGCTGGGCGCGAGCAGTTCTTC.

This chain connects TRBV7-9 to TRBJ2-3; D is unresolved. CDR3 length: 16 amino acids. Germline V gene data show CDR1 as SEHNR and CDR2 as FQNEAQ (reference sequence). V was clipped by 10 bases and J by 0 bases, with 20 bases between them. The CDR3 bases are TGTGCCACCCCCCTAGGAGACGGGCCTAGCACAGATACGCAGTATTTT. The encoded protein is CATPLGDGPSTDTQYF. The full variable domain, its missing parts supplied by reference TRBV7-9 and TRBJ2-3, is DTGVSQNPRHKITKRGQNVTFRCDPISEHNRLYWYRQTLGQGPEFLTYFQNEAQLEKSRLLSDRFSAERPKGSFSTLEIQRTEQGDSAMYLCATPLGDGPSTDTQYFGPGTRLTVL.

This clonotype was observed at least ten times. The J gene is TRBJ1-5, the V gene TRBV28; D is perhaps TRBD1 (5 bases). The CDR3 length is 14 residues. Germline assignment: CDR1 MDHEN and CDR2 SYDVKM. Trimming removed 1 base at V and 3 bases at J, with 7 bases between. The CDR3 loop reads CASSLLGANQPQHF. The DNA of the CDR3 is TGTGCCAGCAGTTTATTAGGGGCCAATCAGCCCCAGCATTTT.

This clonotype came up a few times. The chain recombines TRBV5-5 with TRBJ2-4; D possibly corresponds to TRBD1 (6 bases). Germline V gene sequence: CDR1 SGHKS, CDR2 YYEKEE (reference sequence). The CDR3 loop spans 15 amino acids. V was shortened by 2 bases and J by 6 bases, with 15 bases between the two germline ends. In nucleotides, the CDR3 is TGTGCCAGCAGCTTTTCAGGGGCGAAGCTAAACATTCAGTACTTC. Translating it yields CASSFSGAKLNIQYF.

This clonotype was recorded a few times. The J gene is TRBJ1-6, the V gene TRBV28; no firm D call. CDR1 and CDR2 from the germline V gene are MDHEN and SYDVKM. V lost 6 bases and J lost 8, with 8 bases in between. This CDR3 has 12 amino acids. The CDR3 coding sequence is TGTGCCAGCAGGCGTACAGATTCACCCCTCCACTTT. Its translation: CASRRTDSPLHF.

The chain combines TRBV18 with TRBJ2-2, with D perhaps TRBD1 (5 bases). Per the germline V gene, CDR1 is KGHSH and CDR2 is LQKENI. Deletions cut 2 bases from V and 4 bases from J, with 11 bases between. The CDR3 has 15 residues. The CDR3 region has the DNA TGTGCCAGCTCACCATCTCCAGGGTCCACCGGGGAGCTGTTTTTT. As protein: CASSPSPGSTGELFF. The full variable domain, in which reference TRBV18 and TRBJ2-2 provide the parts outside the CDR3, is NAGVMQNPRHLVRRRGQEARLRCSPMKGHSHVYWYRQLPEEGLKFMVYLQKENIIDESGMPKERFSAEFPKEGPSILRIQQVVRGDSAAYFCASSPSPGSTGELFFGEGSRLTVL.

In its sample, this clonotype was seen a few times. The V and J genes are TRBV7-9 and TRBJ2-2; D unclear. Germline V gives CDR1 SEHNR, CDR2 FQNEAQ (reference sequence). The CDR3 has 14 residues. V was pared by 3 bases and J by 4 bases, with 9 bases between. The CDR3 region has the DNA TGTGCCAGCAGCTTCGCCAGAACCACCGGGGAGCTGTTTTTT. The encoded protein is CASSFARTTGELFF. The whole variable domain, remainder taken from reference TRBV7-9 and TRBJ2-2, is DTGVSQNPRHKITKRGQNVTFRCDPISEHNRLYWYRQTLGQGPEFLTYFQNEAQLEKSRLLSDRFSAERPKGSFSTLEIQRTEQGDSAMYLCASSFARTTGELFFGEGSRLTVL.